The clone carrying this TCR beta chain was observed at least ten times. Its antigen is not known. The TCR alpha and TCR beta cDNA libraries, bearing sample barcodes and UMIs, were generated by 5'RACE using constant-segment primers. TCRdb re-analysed the 5' RACE reads in MiXCR, keeping a single row per CDR3 protein. The data hold roughly 280,000 distinct CDR3 sequences, with about 17% observed a single time. The data were taken from a study of T-cell memory formation after mild COVID-19. Study-wide results and caveats: Clones contracting over day 15 to 85 were CD4/CD8 balanced, with later expanders leaning CD4+. Memory cells collected pre-infection included some clones that later responded, suggesting cross-reactive memory joined.

The CDR3 has 15 amino acids. CDR1 and CDR2 (germline): SGHTA, FQGNSA. Trimming removed 6 bases from V and 2 bases from J, with 14 bases in between. This sequence originates from a man younger than 30 who had mild COVID-19 (a few samples of this study predate the infection). Cell type and time point are not known. The V call is TRBV7-2, the J call TRBJ1-5; D is possibly TRBD1 (6 bases). The sample taken for sequencing was PBMCs or a T cell subset sorted from them (not recorded which). The CDR3 DNA reads as TGTGCCAGCAGACCGGGGGCGGCGGGCAATCAGCCCCAGCATTTT. Amino acid sequence: CASRPGAAGNQPQHF.